Below, 5 T cell receptor beta chains from the same sample are listed, as sequenced in a study of blood T cell repertoires in COVID-19. Measured with immunoSEQ multiplex PCR; TCRdb has only the in-frame clones, and not every one. The data hold some 140,000 clones, with about 86% observed a single time. Material: PBMCs or T cells enriched from blood (not recorded which). The receptors here all came from a man aged 50 to 59 who had recovered from COVID-19.

This chain uses TRBV6-5 with TRBJ2-5, with 11 nucleotides matching TRBD1. CDR1 and CDR2 from the germline V gene are MNHEY and SVGAGI. Losses at the gene ends were 1 base for V and 5 bases for J; bases not matched to a gene: 6. This CDR3 contains 16 residues. The CDR3: CASSYYGQGARETQYF. CDR3 bases: TGTGCCAGCAGTTACTACGGACAGGGGGCGAGGGAGACCCAGTACTTC.

This sequence joins TRBV5-1 and TRBJ2-3; possibly TRBD2 for D (6 bases). The V gene's germline CDR1 is SGHRS and CDR2 YFSETQ. This CDR3 is built from 15 residues. Trimming left V 2 bases short and J 3 bases short, with 13 bases between. CDR3: CASSFQPGGTDTQYF. The CDR3 bases are TGCGCCAGCAGCTTCCAGCCCGGGGGTACAGATACGCAGTATTTT.

Points on this clone: Other nucleotide sequences in the sample specify the same CDR3. The CDR3 here is CASSLPQGTEAFF. In DNA, the CDR3 is TGTGCCAGCAGTTTACCGCAGGGCACTGAAGCTTTCTTT. The J gene is TRBJ1-1, the V gene TRBV27, with D possibly matching TRBD1 (5 bases). V was trimmed by 2 bases and J by 4 bases, leaving 8 bases between them. Germline assignment: CDR1 MNHEY and CDR2 SMNVEV (reference sequence). The CDR3 has 13 amino acids.

This clone was counted between two and nine times. The V and J genes are TRBV7-3 and TRBJ2-2, with 9 positions matching TRBD2. After removal of 3 bases from V and 3 bases from J, the junction contained 8 bases not matched to a gene. CDR1 and CDR2 (germline): SGHTA, FQGTGA. The CDR3 is 17 residues long. The CDR3 protein is CASSFFERGDDTGELFF. The CDR3 region has the DNA TGTGCCAGCAGCTTCTTTGAGCGGGGGGATGACACCGGGGAGCTGTTTTTT.

This sequence joins TRBV21-1 and TRBJ1-6; TRBD1 is the table's D call, not checked against the DNA. TRBV21-1 is a pseudogene. The CDR3 is 18 residues long. The CDR3 sequence is CASSIDRERSSYNSPLHF. The CDR3 DNA sequence: TGTGCCAGCAGCATAGACAGGGAGAGAAGCTCCTATAATTCACCCCTCCACTTT.